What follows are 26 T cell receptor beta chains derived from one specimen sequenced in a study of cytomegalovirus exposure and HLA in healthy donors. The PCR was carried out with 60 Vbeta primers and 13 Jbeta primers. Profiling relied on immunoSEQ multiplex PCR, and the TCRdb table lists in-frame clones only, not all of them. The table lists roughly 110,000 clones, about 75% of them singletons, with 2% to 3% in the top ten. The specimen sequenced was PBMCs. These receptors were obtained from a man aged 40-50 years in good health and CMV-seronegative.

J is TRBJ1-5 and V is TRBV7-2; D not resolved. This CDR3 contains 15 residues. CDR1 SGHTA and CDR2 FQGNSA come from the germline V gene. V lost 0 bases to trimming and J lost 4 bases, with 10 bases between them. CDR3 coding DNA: TGTGCCAGCAGCTTAGCCGCAGGCCGTAATCAGCCCCAGCATTTT. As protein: CASSLAAGRNQPQHF.

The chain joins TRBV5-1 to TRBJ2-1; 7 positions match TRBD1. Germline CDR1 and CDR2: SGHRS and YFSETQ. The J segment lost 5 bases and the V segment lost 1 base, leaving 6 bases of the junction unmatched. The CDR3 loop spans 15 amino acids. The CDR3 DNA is TGCGCCAGCAGCTTGATGGGGACAGAGAACAATGAGCAGTTCTTC. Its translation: CASSLMGTENNEQFF.

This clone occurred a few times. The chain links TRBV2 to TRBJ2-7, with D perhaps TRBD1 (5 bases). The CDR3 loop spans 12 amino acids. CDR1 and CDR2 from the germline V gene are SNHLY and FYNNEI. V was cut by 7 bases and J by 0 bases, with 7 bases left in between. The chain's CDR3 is CASKGSSYEQYF. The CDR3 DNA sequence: TGTGCCAGCAAGGGGTCCTCCTACGAGCAGTACTTC.

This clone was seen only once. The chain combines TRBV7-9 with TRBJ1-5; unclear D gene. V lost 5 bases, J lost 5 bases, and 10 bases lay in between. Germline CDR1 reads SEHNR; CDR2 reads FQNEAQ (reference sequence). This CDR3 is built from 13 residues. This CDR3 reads CASSVSEDQPQHF. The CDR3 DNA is TGTGCCAGCAGCGTATCAGAAGATCAGCCCCAGCATTTT.

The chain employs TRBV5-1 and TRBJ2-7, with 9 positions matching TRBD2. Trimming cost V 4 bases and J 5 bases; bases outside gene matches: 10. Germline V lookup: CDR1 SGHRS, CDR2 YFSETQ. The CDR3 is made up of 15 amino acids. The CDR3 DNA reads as TGCGCCAGCAGCGCGGGGGGGACAACGATGCACGAGCAGTACTTC. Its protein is CASSAGGTTMHEQYF.

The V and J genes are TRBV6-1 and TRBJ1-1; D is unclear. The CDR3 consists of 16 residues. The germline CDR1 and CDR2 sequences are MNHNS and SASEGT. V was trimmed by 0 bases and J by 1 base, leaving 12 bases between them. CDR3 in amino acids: CASSEAGGRKNTEAFF. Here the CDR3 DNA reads TGTGCCAGCAGTGAAGCAGGAGGACGGAAGAACACTGAAGCTTTCTTT.

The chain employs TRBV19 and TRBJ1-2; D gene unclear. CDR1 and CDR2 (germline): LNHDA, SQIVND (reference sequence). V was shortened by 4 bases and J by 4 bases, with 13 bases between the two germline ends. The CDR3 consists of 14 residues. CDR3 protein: CASSTQGRGYGYTF. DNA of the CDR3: TGTGCCAGTAGTACTCAAGGGAGAGGCTATGGCTACACCTTC.

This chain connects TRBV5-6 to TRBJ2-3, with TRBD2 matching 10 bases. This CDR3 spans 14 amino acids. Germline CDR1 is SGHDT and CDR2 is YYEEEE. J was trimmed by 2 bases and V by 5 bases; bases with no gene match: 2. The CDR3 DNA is TGTGCCAGCAGGAGCGGGGGGGCCACAGATACGCAGTATTTT. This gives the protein CASRSGGATDTQYF.

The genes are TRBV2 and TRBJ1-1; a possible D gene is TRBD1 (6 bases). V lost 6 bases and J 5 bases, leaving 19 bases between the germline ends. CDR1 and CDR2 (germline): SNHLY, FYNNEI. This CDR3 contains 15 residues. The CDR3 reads CASRELQGVGTEAFF. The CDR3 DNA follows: TGTGCCAGCAGAGAACTACAGGGAGTCGGGACTGAAGCTTTCTTT.

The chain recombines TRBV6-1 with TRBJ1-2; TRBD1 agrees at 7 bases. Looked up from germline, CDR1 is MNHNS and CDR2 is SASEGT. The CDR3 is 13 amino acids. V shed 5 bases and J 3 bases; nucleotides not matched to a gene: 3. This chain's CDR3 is CASSPDRDYGYTF. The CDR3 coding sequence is TGTGCCAGCAGTCCCGACAGGGACTATGGCTACACCTTC.

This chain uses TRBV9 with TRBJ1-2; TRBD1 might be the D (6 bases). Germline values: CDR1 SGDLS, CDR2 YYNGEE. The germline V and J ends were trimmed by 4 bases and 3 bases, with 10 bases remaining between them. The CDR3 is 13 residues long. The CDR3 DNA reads TGTGCCAGCAGCACATACAGGGACTATGGCTACACCTTC. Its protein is CASSTYRDYGYTF.

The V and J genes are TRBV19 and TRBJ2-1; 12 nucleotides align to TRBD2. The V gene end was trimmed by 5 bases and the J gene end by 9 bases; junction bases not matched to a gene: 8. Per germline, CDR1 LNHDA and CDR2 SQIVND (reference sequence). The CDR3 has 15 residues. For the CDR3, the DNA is TGTGCCAGTAGTCCTAGCGGGGGGGCCGGAGTTGAGCAGTTCTTC. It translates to CASSPSGGAGVEQFF.

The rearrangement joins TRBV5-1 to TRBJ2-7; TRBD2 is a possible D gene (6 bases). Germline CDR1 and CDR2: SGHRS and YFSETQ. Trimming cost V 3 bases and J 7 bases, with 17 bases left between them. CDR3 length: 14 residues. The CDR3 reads CASSWKSTEGEQYF. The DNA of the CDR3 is TGCGCCAGCAGCTGGAAAAGTACGGAGGGGGAGCAGTACTTC.

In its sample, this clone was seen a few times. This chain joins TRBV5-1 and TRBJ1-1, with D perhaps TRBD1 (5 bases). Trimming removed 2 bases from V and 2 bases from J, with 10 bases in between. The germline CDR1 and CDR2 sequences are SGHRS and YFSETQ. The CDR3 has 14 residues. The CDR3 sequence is CASSFQTGNTEAFF. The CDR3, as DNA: TGCGCCAGCAGCTTTCAAACAGGAAACACTGAAGCTTTCTTT.

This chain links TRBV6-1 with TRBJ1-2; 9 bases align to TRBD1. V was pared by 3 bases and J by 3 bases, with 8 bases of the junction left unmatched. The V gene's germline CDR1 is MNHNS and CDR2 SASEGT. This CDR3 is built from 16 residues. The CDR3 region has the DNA TGTGCCAGCAGTGATTCGGGACAGGGCCGGTACTATGGCTACACCTTC. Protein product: CASSDSGQGRYYGYTF.

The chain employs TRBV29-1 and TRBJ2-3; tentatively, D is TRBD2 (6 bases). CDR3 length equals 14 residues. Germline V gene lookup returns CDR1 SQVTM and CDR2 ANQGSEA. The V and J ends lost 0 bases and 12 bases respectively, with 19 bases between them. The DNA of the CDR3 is TGCAGCGTTGAAGATAGAGGAGGGGCCAAGGGACAGTATTTT. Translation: CSVEDRGGAKGQYF.

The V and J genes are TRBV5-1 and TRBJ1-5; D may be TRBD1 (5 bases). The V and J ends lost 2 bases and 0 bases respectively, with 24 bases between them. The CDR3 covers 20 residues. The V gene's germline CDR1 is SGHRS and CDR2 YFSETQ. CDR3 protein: CASSFLRFTGREYSNQPQHF. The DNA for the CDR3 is TGCGCCAGCAGCTTCCTGAGATTCACAGGACGAGAATATAGCAATCAGCCCCAGCATTTT.

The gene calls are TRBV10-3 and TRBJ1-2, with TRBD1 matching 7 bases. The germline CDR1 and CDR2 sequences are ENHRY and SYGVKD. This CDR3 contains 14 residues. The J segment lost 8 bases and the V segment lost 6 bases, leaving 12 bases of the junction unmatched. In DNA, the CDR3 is TGTGCCATCAGCGACCCAGGGGGGAGTCGAGGCTACACCTTC. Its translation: CAISDPGGSRGYTF.

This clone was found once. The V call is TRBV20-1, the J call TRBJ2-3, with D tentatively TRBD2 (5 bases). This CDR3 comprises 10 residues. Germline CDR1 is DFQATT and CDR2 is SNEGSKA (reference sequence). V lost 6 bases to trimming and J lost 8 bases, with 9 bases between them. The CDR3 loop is CSALGATQYF. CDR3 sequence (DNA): TGCAGTGCGCTGGGAGCTACGCAGTATTTT.

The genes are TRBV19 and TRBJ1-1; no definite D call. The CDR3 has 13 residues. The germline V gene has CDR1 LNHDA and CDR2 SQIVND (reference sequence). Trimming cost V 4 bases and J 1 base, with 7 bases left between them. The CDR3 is CASSNTGNTEAFF. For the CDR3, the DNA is TGTGCCAGTAGTAATACGGGGAACACTGAAGCTTTCTTT. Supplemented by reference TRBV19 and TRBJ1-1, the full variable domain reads DGGITQSPKYLFRKEGQNVTLSCEQNLNHDAMYWYRQDPGQGLRLIYYSQIVNDFQKGDIAEGYSVSREKKESFPLTVTSAQKNPTAFYLCASSNTGNTEAFFGQGTRLTVV.

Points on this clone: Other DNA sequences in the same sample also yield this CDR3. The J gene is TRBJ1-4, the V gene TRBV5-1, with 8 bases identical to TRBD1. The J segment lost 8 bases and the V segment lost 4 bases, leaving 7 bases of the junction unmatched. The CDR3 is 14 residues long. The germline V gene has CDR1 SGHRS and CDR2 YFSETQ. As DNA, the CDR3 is TGCGCCAGCAGCAGCGGGACAGGCGCGGAAAAACTGTTTTTT. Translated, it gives CASSSGTGAEKLFF.

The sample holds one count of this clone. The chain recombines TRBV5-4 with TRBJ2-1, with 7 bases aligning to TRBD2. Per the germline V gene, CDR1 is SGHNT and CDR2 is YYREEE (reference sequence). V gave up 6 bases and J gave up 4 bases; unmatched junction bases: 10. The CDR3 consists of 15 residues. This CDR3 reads CASTPPRGGYNEQFF. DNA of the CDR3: TGTGCCAGCACTCCACCCCGGGGAGGGTACAATGAGCAGTTCTTC. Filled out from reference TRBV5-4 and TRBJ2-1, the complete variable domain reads ETGVTQSPTHLIKTRGQQVTLRCSSQSGHNTVSWYQQALGQGPQFIFQYYREEENGRGNFPPRFSGLQFPNYSSELNVNALELDDSALYLCASTPPRGGYNEQFFGPGTRLTVL.

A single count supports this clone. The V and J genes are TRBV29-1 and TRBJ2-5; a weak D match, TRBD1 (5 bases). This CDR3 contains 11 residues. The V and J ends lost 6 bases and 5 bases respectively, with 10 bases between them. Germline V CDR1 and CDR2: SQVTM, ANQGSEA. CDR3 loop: CSVAGFETQYF. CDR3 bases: TGCAGCGTCGCAGGGTTTGAGACCCAGTACTTC.

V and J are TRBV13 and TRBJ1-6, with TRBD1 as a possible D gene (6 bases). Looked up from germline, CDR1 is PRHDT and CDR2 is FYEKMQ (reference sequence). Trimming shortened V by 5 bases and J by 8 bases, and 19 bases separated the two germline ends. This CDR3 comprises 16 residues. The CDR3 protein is CASSRTGLARDSPLHF. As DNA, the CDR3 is TGTGCCAGCAGCCGTACAGGGTTGGCACGCGATTCACCCCTCCACTTT.

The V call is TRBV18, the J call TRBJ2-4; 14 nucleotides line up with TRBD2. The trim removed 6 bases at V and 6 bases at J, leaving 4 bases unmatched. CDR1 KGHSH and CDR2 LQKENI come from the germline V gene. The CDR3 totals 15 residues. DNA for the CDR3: TGTGCCAGCTCTCCTGGGACTAGCGGGGGAAACATTCAGTACTTC. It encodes CASSPGTSGGNIQYF.

CDR3: CASSLGVVGGHNQPQHF. CDR3 bases: TGTGCCAGCAGCTTGGGAGTGGTTGGCGGACACAATCAGCCCCAGCATTTT. The chain uses TRBV5-6 and TRBJ1-5; perhaps TRBD1 as D (5 bases). The CDR3 loop spans 17 amino acids. The ends were cut back, 0 bases at V and 3 bases at J, with 16 bases in the middle. CDR1 and CDR2 (germline): SGHDT, YYEEEE.